A single sample is the source of the 3 T cell receptor beta chains below, sequenced in a study of blood T cell repertoires in COVID-19. Using immunoSEQ multiplex PCR, the repertoire was profiled, and TCRdb retains in-frame clones only, with some absent. The table lists 100,000 to 150,000 clones, nearly 70% of them singletons. Sequenced input: peripheral blood. These receptor sequences come from a woman between 70 and 85 years old with acute or convalescent COVID-19.

The rearrangement uses TRBV6-5 and TRBJ2-1, with TRBD1 identical over 7 bases. There are 15 residues in the CDR3. V lost 4 bases, J lost 5 bases, and 8 bases stayed unmatched. Germline CDR1 and CDR2: MNHEY and SVGAGI. The CDR3 region has the DNA TGTGCCAGCAGTTTAGATCTTGGGACAGACAATGAGCAGTTCTTC. Residues: CASSLDLGTDNEQFF.

The V and J genes are TRBV28 and TRBJ1-1; a weak D match, TRBD1 (6 bases). Germline-derived CDR1 and CDR2 are MDHEN and SYDVKM. The CDR3 has 15 residues. V lost 4 bases to trimming and J lost 5 bases, with 17 bases between them. The CDR3 here is CASSYPGGAGTEAFF. Here the CDR3 DNA reads TGTGCCAGCAGTTACCCCGGGGGGGCAGGAACTGAAGCTTTCTTT.

This clone was picked up a small number of times. This chain joins TRBV19 and TRBJ1-2, with 8 bases matching TRBD1. This CDR3 contains 13 residues. From germline, CDR1 is LNHDA and CDR2 SQIVND (reference sequence). Trimming removed 11 bases from V and 8 bases from J; junction bases left unmatched: 13. Written as DNA, the CDR3 is TGTGCCGTAACGGTAGGACAGGGAACCGGCTACACCTTC. Protein sequence: CAVTVGQGTGYTF. The whole variable domain, filled in from reference TRBV19 and TRBJ1-2, reads DGGITQSPKYLFRKEGQNVTLSCEQNLNHDAMYWYRQDPGQGLRLIYYSQIVNDFQKGDIAEGYSVSREKKESFPLTVTSAQKNPTAFYLCAVTVGQGTGYTFGSGTRLTVV.